The clone carrying this TCR beta chain was picked up one time. V shed 5 bases and J 4 bases; nucleotides not matched to a gene: 8. This CDR3 is built from 15 residues. Germline CDR1 SGHRS, CDR2 YFSETQ. Under the authors' procedure: It was from reference gene primer amplification that nucleated cell counts were estimated. Assay: immunoSEQ multiplex PCR; the TCRdb copy retains only in-frame clones and omits some. V, J and clone size are taken as reported in that table, and D and trimming were inferred from the DNA itself. This table has approximately 110,000 clones, about 89% appearing once. The data derive from a study of blood T cell repertoires in COVID-19. About the research overall: COVID-19 samples from acute and convalescent phases originated in the United States, Italy and Spain. The analysed material was cDNA or gDNA that came from T cells, B-cell-depleted T cells, or PBMCs.

The material sequenced was peripheral blood. This chain uses TRBV5-1 with TRBJ2-2, with 7 bases lining up with TRBD1. The clonotype was recovered from a man aged 35 to 55 with acute or convalescent COVID-19. The CDR3: CASRAGGPRTGELFF. The CDR3 DNA reads TGCGCCAGCAGGGCAGGGGGACCTCGCACCGGGGAGCTGTTTTTT.